These 16 T cell receptor beta chains originate from one sample sequenced in a study of blood T cell repertoires in COVID-19. Here immunoSEQ multiplex PCR was the method, and the copy in TCRdb shows in-frame clones only, minus some. Found here are 200,000 to 250,000 clones, roughly 85% of them singletons; the top ten hold 5% to 6.5%. Specimen: peripheral blood. Source of these receptors: a man aged 45-65 years with COVID-19, enrolled during active disease.

This rearrangement joins TRBV10-2 to TRBJ2-1; the match to TRBD1 covers 10 bases. V was clipped by 6 bases and J by 5 bases; unmatched bases: 7. Germline lookup yields CDR1 WSHSY and CDR2 SAAADI. This CDR3 contains 15 residues. The CDR3 region is CASRETGTGDNEQFF. CDR3 nucleotide sequence: TGCGCCAGCAGGGAGACCGGGACAGGGGACAATGAGCAGTTCTTC.

CDR3 coding DNA: TGTGCCACCAGCAGAGACAGACAGACGAACACTGAAGCTTTCTTT. Translating it yields CATSRDRQTNTEAFF. This sequence joins TRBV15 and TRBJ1-1; TRBD1 is a possible D gene (5 bases). The CDR3 extends over 15 amino acids. Germline assignment: CDR1 LNHNV and CDR2 YYDKDF (reference sequence). Trimming pared 0 bases from V and 1 base from J, leaving 9 bases between. The entire variable domain, with the rest obtained from reference TRBV15 and TRBJ1-1, is as follows: DAMVIQNPRYQVTQFGKPVTLSCSQTLNHNVMYWYQQKSSQAPKLLFHYYDKDFNNEADTPDNFQSRRPNTSFCFLDIRSPGLGDTAMYLCATSRDRQTNTEAFFGQGTRLTVV.

The table lists this clone with a few counts. This chain joins TRBV18 and TRBJ1-5, with 8 bases matching TRBD1. The CDR3 sequence is 15 residues long. Trimming at V came to 4 bases and at J to 5 bases, leaving 7 bases not matched to a gene. CDR1 and CDR2 from the germline V gene are KGHSH and LQKENI. The CDR3 protein is CASSLSTGGHQPQHF. CDR3 bases: TGTGCCAGCTCACTTTCAACAGGGGGGCATCAGCCCCAGCATTTT.

CDR3 DNA: TGTGCCAGCAGCTTAGGCCCCACCCCGACAGCCCATGGCTACACCTTC. This gives the protein CASSLGPTPTAHGYTF. V and J are TRBV11-2 and TRBJ1-2; the D gene is possibly TRBD1 (5 bases). The CDR3 runs 16 residues. V lost 1 base and J lost 6, with 18 bases in between. Germline lookup yields CDR1 SGHAT and CDR2 FQNNGV.

The V call is TRBV5-1, the J call TRBJ2-1; the match to TRBD1 covers 9 bases. Germline V CDR1 and CDR2: SGHRS, YFSETQ. V shed 5 bases, J shed 6 bases, and the junction held 12 bases outside the gene matches. The CDR3 is made up of 16 amino acids. The CDR3 loop reads CASSLTGTGRGNEQFF. The CDR3 region has the DNA TGCGCCAGCAGTTTAACCGGGACAGGGAGAGGCAATGAGCAGTTCTTC.

V usage is TRBV12-3 or TRBV12-4 and J usage is TRBJ2-7, with 7 positions matching TRBD2. The CDR3 totals 12 residues. The V and J ends lost 6 bases and 6 bases, in that order; junction bases with no gene match: 5. DNA of the CDR3: TGTGCCAGCAGCCTTTCGGGGGGCGAGCAGTACTTC. Residues: CASSLSGGEQYF.

This clone was found a few times. The chain uses TRBV4-1 and TRBJ1-4; tentative D call: TRBD1 (6 bases). Germline V gene lookup returns CDR1 MGHRA and CDR2 YSYEKL. CDR3 length: 15 residues. The V and J ends lost 2 bases and 5 bases respectively, with 12 bases between them. The CDR3 bases are TGCGCCAGCAGCCAAACCACAAGGGGGAATGAAAAACTGTTTTTT. It specifies CASSQTTRGNEKLFF.

For the CDR3, the DNA is TGTGCCATCAGTGATGGACTAGCGGGGAGTGGTCGGGAGACCCAGTACTTC. Protein product: CAISDGLAGSGRETQYF. This rearrangement joins TRBV10-3 to TRBJ2-5; 12 bases map to TRBD2. This CDR3 is 17 amino acids long. CDR1 is ENHRY and CDR2 is SYGVKD in the germline V gene. With V trimmed by 3 bases and J by 5 bases, 10 bases remained unmatched.

This rearrangement joins TRBV9 to TRBJ1-6; a weak D match, TRBD1 (6 bases). This CDR3 comprises 15 residues. In germline, CDR1 is SGDLS, CDR2 YYNGEE. The V and J ends lost 3 bases and 6 bases respectively, with 13 bases between them. The CDR3 DNA is TGTGCCAGCAGCGGCACGGACAGCCCTAATTCACCCCTCCACTTT. Protein sequence: CASSGTDSPNSPLHF.

In nucleotides, the CDR3 is TGTGCCAGTAGTATTAGGACAGAAAGGTCTGAAGCTTTCTTT. Its translation is CASSIRTERSEAFF. This sequence joins TRBV19 and TRBJ1-1; D may be TRBD1 (6 bases). V was trimmed by 3 bases and J by 6 bases, leaving 14 bases between them. The CDR3 spans 14 residues. The V gene's germline CDR1 is LNHDA and CDR2 SQIVND (reference sequence).

The rearrangement joins TRBV28 to TRBJ2-7, with 12 nucleotides matching TRBD1. CDR1 and CDR2 from the germline V gene are MDHEN and SYDVKM. This CDR3 is built from 14 residues. V gave up 7 bases and J gave up 9 bases; unmatched junction bases: 10. Here the CDR3 DNA reads TGTGCCAGCATTCCGGGACAGGGGGCTATTAGGCAGTACTTC. Translation gives CASIPGQGAIRQYF.

The V and J genes are TRBV29-1 and TRBJ2-1, with 8 bases lining up with TRBD1. Germline CDR1 and CDR2: SQVTM and ANQGSEA. The CDR3 contains 14 residues. Trimming at V came to 6 bases and at J to 4 bases, leaving 8 bases not matched to a gene. The DNA for the CDR3 is TGCAGCGTAGTTGGACAGGGCCCTTACAATGAGCAGTTCTTC. It codes for CSVVGQGPYNEQFF.

The gene calls are TRBV19 and TRBJ2-1, with TRBD1 identical over 11 bases. Looked up from germline, CDR1 is LNHDA and CDR2 is SQIVND (reference sequence). The CDR3 extends over 14 amino acids. J lost 10 bases, V lost 9 bases, and 11 bases had no gene match. The CDR3 sequence is CASLSGTGGWEQFF. The CDR3 DNA sequence: TGTGCCAGCCTCTCCGGGACAGGGGGATGGGAGCAGTTCTTC.

V and J are TRBV3-1 (or the pseudogene TRBV3-2) and TRBJ1-4, with 7 bases aligning to TRBD1. Germline CDR1 is LGHDT and CDR2 is YNNKEL (reference sequence). CDR3 length: 15 residues. The trim removed 4 bases at V and 8 bases at J, leaving 10 bases unmatched. CDR3 in amino acids: CASSLKTGYLEKLFF. The CDR3 nucleotides are TGTGCCAGCAGCCTGAAGACAGGGTATTTAGAAAAACTGTTTTTT.

A word on this clone: The junction departs from germline at one end; a sequencing error may be responsible. This rearrangement joins TRBV29-1 to TRBJ1-1; D may be TRBD1 (5 bases). Germline V gene data show CDR1 as SQVTM and CDR2 as ANQGSEA. This CDR3 has 12 residues. DNA for the CDR3: TGCAGCGTACAGGTCATGAACACTGAAGCCCTCTTT. Protein product: CSVQVMNTEALF.

The V and J genes are TRBV28 and TRBJ1-6; possibly TRBD1 for D (6 bases). CDR3 length equals 14 residues. V shed 5 bases and J shed 10 bases, with 15 bases lying between them. From germline, CDR1 is MDHEN and CDR2 SYDVKM. The CDR3 DNA reads TGTGCCAGCAGTCCAGGGGTCGTAGGGTCACCCCTCCACTTT. Its protein is CASSPGVVGSPLHF.